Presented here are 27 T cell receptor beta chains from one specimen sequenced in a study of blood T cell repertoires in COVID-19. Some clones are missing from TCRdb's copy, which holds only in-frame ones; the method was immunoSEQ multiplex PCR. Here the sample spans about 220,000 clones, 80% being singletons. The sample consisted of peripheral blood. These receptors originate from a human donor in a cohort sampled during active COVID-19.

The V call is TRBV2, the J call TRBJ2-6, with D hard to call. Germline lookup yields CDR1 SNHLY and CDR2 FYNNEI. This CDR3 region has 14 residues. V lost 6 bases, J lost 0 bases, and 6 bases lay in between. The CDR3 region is CASRESSGANVLTF. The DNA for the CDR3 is TGTGCCAGCAGGGAGAGCTCTGGGGCCAACGTCCTGACTTTC.

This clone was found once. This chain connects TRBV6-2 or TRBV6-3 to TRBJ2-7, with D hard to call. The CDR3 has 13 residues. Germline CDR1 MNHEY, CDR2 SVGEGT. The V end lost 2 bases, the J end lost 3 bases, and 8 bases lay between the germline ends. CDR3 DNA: TGTGCCAGCAGTTACGCCCCGGGCTACGAGCAGTACTTC. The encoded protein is CASSYAPGYEQYF.

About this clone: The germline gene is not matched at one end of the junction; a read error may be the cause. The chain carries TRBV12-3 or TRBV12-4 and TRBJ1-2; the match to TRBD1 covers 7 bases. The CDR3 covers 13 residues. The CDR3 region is CASSLGEGGDRGF. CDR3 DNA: TGTGCCAGCAGTTTAGGGGAAGGGGGCGACCGGGGCTTC.

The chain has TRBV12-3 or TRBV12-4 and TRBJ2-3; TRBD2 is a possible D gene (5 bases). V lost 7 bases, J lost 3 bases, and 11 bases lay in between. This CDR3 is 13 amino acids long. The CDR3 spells CASTRDGTDTQYF. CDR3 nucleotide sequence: TGTGCCAGCACCCGGGATGGGACAGATACGCAGTATTTT.

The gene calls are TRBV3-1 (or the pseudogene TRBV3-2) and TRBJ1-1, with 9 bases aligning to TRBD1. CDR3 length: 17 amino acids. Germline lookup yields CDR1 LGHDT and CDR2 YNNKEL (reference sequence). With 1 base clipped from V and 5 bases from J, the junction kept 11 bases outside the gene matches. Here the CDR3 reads CASSQGRLGQGRTEAFF. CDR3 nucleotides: TGTGCCAGCAGCCAAGGCCGTTTAGGACAGGGGAGAACTGAAGCTTTCTTT.

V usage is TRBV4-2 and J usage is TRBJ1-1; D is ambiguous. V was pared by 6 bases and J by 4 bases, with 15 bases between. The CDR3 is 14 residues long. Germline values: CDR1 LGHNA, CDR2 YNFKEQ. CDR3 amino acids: CASRPSAITTEAFF. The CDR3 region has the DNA TGTGCCAGCAGACCAAGTGCGATAACCACTGAAGCTTTCTTT.

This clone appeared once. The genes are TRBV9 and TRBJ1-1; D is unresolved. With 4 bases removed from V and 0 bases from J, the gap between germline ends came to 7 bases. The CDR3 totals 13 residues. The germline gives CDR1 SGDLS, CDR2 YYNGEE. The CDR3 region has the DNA TGTGCCAGCAGCATCGGTTTGAACACTGAAGCTTTCTTT. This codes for CASSIGLNTEAFF.

CDR3 region: CASSAAEETQYF. DNA of the CDR3: TGTGCCAGCAGCGCGGCGGAAGAGACCCAGTACTTC. The chain uses TRBV6-2 or TRBV6-3 and TRBJ2-5; D not certain. The germline gives CDR1 MNHEY, CDR2 SVGEGT. This CDR3 region has 12 residues. The ends were cut back, 6 bases at V and 3 bases at J, with 8 bases in the middle.

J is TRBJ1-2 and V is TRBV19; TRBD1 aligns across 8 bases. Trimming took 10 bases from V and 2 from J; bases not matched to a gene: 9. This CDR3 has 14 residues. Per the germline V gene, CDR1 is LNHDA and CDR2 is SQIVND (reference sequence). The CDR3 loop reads CATHRGISNYGYTF. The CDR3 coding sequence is TGTGCCACCCACAGGGGGATCTCAAACTATGGCTACACCTTC.

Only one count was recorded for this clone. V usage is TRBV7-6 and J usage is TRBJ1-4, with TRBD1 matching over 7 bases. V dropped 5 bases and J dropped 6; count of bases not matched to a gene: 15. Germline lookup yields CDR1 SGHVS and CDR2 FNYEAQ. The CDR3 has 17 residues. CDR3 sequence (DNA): TGTGCCAGCAGCCGACAGGGTTCCGCCATCCTATATGAAAAACTGTTTTTT. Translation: CASSRQGSAILYEKLFF.

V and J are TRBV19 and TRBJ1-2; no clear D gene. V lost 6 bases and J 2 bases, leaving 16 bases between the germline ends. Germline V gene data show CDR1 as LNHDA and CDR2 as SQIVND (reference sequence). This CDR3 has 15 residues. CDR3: CASRREDPGNYGYTF. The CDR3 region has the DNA TGTGCCAGTAGACGGGAGGACCCGGGGAACTATGGCTACACCTTC.

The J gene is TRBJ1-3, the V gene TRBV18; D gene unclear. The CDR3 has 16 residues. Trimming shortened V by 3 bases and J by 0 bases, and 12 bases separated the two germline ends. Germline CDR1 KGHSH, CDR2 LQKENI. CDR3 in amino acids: CASSPPDISSGNTIYF. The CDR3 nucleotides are TGTGCCAGCTCACCCCCCGATATCAGCTCTGGAAACACCATATATTTT.

The CDR3 DNA reads as TGTGCCATCAGTGAGTCGAGGGGCACAGGGGTGAGCAATGAGCAGTTCTTC. Its protein product is CAISESRGTGVSNEQFF. The rearrangement uses TRBV10-3 and TRBJ2-1, with 7 bases identical to TRBD1. Germline CDR1 and CDR2: ENHRY and SYGVKD. The CDR3 extends over 17 amino acids. Trimming removed 0 bases from V and 6 bases from J; junction bases left unmatched: 11.

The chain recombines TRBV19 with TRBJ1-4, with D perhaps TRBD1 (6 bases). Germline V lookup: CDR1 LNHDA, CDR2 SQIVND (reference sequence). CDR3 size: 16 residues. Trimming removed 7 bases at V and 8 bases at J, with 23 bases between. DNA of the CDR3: TGTGCCAGTAAACAGGGACAAGCCCTAAGGAAGGAAAAACTGTTTTTT. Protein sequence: CASKQGQALRKEKLFF.

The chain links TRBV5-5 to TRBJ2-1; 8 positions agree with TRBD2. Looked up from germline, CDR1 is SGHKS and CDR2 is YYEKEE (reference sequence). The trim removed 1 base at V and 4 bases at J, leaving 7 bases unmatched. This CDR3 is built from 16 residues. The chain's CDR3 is CASSLRAGGRYNEQFF. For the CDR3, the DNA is TGTGCCAGCAGCTTGCGGGCGGGGGGCCGATACAATGAGCAGTTCTTC.

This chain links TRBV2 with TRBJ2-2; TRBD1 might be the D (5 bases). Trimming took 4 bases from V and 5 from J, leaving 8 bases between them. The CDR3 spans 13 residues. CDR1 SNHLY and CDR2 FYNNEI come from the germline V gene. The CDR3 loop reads CASSGPGTGELFF. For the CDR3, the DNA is TGTGCCAGCAGTGGTCCAGGGACCGGGGAGCTGTTTTTT.

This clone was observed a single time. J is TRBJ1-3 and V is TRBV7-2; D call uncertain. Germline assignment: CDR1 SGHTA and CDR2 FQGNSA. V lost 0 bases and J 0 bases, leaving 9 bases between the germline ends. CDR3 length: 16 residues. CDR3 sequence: CASSLAPPSSGNTIYF. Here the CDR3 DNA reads TGTGCCAGCAGCTTAGCGCCCCCTAGCTCTGGAAACACCATATATTTT.

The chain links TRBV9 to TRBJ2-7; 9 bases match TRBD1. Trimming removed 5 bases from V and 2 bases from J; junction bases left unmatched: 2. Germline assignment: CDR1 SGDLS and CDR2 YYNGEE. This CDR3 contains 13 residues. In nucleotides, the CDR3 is TGTGCCAGCAGTCGGGACAGGGCCTACGAGCAGTACTTC. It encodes CASSRDRAYEQYF.

For the CDR3, the DNA is TGTGCCAGCAGCCTGACAGGGCGCAATCAGCCCCAGCATTTT. It codes for CASSLTGRNQPQHF. V usage is TRBV9 and J usage is TRBJ1-5; 7 nucleotides align to TRBD1. The CDR3 has 14 residues. The germline V gene encodes CDR1 SGDLS and CDR2 YYNGEE. The J segment lost 2 bases and the V segment lost 4 bases, leaving 3 bases of the junction unmatched.

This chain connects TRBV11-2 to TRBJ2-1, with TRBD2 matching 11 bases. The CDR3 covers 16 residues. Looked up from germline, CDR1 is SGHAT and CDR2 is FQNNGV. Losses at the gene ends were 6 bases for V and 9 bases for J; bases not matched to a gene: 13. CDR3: CASSPPSSGGGSEQFF. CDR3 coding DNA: TGTGCCAGCAGTCCCCCCAGTAGCGGGGGGGGCAGTGAGCAGTTCTTC.

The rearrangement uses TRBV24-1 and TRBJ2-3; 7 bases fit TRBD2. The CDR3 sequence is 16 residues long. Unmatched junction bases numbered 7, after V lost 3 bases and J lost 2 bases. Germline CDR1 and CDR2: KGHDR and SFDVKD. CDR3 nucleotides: TGTGCCACCAGTGATAGCAGCGGGGCCTACACAGATACGCAGTATTTT. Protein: CATSDSSGAYTDTQYF.

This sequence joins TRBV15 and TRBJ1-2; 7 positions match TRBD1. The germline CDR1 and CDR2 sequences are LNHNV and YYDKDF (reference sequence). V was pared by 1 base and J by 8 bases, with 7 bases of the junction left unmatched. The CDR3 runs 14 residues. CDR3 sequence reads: CATSRAGQIYGYTF. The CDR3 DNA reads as TGTGCCACCAGCAGAGCGGGACAGATATACGGCTACACCTTC.

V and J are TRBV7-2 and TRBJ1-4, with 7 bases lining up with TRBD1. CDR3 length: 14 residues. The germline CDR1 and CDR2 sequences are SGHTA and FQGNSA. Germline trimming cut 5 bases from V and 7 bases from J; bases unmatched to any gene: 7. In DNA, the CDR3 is TGTGCCAGCAGCACTCAGGGGGATCTTGAAAAACTGTTTTTT. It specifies CASSTQGDLEKLFF.

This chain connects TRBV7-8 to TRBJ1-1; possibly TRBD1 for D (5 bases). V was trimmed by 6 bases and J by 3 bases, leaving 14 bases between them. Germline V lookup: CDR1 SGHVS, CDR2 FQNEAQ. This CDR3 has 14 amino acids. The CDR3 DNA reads TGTGCCAGCAGAGTGGGCTGGGGGGACACTGAAGCTTTCTTT. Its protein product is CASRVGWGDTEAFF.

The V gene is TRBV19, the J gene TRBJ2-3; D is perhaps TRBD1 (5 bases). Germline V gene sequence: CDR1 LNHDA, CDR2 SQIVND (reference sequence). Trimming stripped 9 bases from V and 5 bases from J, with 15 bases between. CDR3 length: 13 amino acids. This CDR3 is CASGHPPGDTQYF. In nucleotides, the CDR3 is TGTGCCAGCGGACACCCGCCTGGAGATACGCAGTATTTT.

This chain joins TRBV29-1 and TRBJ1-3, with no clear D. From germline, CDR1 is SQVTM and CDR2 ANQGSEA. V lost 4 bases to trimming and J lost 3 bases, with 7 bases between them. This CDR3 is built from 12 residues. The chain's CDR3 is CSVGLSGNTIYF. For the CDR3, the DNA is TGCAGCGTTGGTTTGAGTGGAAACACCATATATTTT.

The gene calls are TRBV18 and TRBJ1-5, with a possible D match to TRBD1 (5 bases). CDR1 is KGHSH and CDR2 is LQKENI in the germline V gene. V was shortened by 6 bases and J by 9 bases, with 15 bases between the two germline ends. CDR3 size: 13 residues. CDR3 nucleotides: TGTGCCAGCTCCGCGGGGAGCGGGGGGCCCCAGCATTTT. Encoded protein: CASSAGSGGPQHF. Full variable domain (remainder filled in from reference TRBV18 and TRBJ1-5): NAGVMQNPRHLVRRRGQEARLRCSPMKGHSHVYWYRQLPEEGLKFMVYLQKENIIDESGMPKERFSAEFPKEGPSILRIQQVVRGDSAAYFCASSAGSGGPQHFGDGTRLSIL.